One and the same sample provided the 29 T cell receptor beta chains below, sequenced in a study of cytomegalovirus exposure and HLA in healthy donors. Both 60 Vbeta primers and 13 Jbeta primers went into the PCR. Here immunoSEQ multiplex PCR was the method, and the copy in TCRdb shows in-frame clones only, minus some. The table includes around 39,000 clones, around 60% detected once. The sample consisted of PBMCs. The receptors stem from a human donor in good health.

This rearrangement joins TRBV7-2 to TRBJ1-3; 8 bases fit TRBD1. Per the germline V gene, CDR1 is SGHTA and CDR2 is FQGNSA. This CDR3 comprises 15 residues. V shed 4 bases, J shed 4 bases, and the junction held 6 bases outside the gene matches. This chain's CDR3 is CASSSWGDRGNTIYF. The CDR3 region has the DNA TGTGCCAGCAGCTCTTGGGGGGACAGGGGAAACACCATATATTTT.

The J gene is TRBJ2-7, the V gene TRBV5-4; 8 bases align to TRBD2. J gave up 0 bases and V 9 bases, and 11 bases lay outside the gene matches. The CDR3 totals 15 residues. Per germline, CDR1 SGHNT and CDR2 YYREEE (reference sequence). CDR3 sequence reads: CATESGGKSSYEQYF. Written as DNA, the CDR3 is TGTGCCACCGAAAGCGGGGGAAAAAGCTCCTACGAGCAGTACTTC.

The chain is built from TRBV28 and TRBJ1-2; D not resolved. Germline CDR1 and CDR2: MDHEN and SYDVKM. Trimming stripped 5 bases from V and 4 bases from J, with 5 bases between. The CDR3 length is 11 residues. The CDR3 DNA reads TGTGCCAGCAGTCCAGGCTATGGCTACACCTTC. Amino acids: CASSPGYGYTF.

The chain's CDR3 is CASSQGPYNEQFF. The CDR3 region has the DNA TGTGCCAGTAGCCAGGGGCCCTACAATGAGCAGTTCTTC. This chain connects TRBV19 to TRBJ2-1; a possible D gene is TRBD1 (6 bases). Germline CDR1 and CDR2: LNHDA and SQIVND (reference sequence). Trimming took 6 bases from V and 2 from J, leaving 8 bases between them. The CDR3 is made up of 13 amino acids.

The CDR3 DNA follows: TGTGCCAGCAGCGTAGCACACGGACAGAGCTATGGCTACACCTTC. Translation gives CASSVAHGQSYGYTF. The genes are TRBV9 and TRBJ1-2, with TRBD1 as a possible D gene (6 bases). V lost 0 bases to trimming and J lost 4 bases, with 13 bases between them. The V gene's germline CDR1 is SGDLS and CDR2 YYNGEE. The CDR3 length is 15 residues. The full variable domain, its missing parts supplied by reference TRBV9 and TRBJ1-2, is DSGVTQTPKHLITATGQRVTLRCSPRSGDLSVYWYQQSLDQGLQFLIQYYNGEERAKGNILERFSAQQFPDLHSELNLSSLELGDSALYFCASSVAHGQSYGYTFGSGTRLTVV.

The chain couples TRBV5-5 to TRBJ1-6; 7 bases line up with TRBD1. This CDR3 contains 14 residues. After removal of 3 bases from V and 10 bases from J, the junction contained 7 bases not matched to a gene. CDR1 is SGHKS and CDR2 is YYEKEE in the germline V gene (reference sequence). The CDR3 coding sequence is TGTGCCAGCAGCTATACAGGGGTCGACTCACCCCTCCACTTT. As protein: CASSYTGVDSPLHF.

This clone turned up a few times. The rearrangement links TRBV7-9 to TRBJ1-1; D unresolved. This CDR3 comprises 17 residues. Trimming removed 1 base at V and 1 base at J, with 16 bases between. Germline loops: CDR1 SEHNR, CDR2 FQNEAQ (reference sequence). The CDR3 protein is CASSLVGLAEWNTEAFF. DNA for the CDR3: TGTGCCAGCAGCTTAGTTGGGTTGGCGGAATGGAACACTGAAGCTTTCTTT.

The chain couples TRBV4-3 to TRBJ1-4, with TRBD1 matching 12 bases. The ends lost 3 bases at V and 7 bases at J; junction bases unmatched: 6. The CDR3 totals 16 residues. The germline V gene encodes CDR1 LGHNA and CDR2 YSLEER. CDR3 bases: TGCGCCAGCAGCCACGGTGGGACAGGGGGCCGTGAAAAACTGTTTTTT. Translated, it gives CASSHGGTGGREKLFF.

Here the CDR3 DNA reads TGTGCCAGCAGGGCGGGGTTTAACTATGGCTACACCTTC. It yields the protein CASRAGFNYGYTF. The chain couples TRBV6-1 to TRBJ1-2; D remains ambiguous. CDR3 size: 13 residues. The germline V gene encodes CDR1 MNHNS and CDR2 SASEGT. V lost 6 bases, J lost 1 base, and 9 bases lay in between.

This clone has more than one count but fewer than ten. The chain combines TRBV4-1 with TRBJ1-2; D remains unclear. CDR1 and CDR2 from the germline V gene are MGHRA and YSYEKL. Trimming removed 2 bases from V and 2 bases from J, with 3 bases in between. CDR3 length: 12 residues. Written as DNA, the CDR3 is TGCGCCAGCAGCCAACAGAACTATGGCTACACCTTC. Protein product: CASSQQNYGYTF.

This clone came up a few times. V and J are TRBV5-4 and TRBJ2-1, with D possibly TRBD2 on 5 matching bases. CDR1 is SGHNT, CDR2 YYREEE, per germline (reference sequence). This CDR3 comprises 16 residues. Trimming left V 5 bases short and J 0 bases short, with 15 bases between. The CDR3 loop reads CASSRAEERSYNEQFF. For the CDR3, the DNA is TGTGCCAGCAGTCGGGCGGAGGAGCGCTCCTACAATGAGCAGTTCTTC.

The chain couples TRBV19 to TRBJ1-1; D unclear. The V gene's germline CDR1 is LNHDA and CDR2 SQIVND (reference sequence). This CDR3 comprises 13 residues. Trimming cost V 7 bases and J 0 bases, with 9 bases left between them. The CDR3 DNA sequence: TGTGCCAGTAACAATCCGATGAACACTGAAGCTTTCTTT. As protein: CASNNPMNTEAFF. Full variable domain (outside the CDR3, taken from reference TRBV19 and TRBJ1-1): DGGITQSPKYLFRKEGQNVTLSCEQNLNHDAMYWYRQDPGQGLRLIYYSQIVNDFQKGDIAEGYSVSREKKESFPLTVTSAQKNPTAFYLCASNNPMNTEAFFGQGTRLTVV.

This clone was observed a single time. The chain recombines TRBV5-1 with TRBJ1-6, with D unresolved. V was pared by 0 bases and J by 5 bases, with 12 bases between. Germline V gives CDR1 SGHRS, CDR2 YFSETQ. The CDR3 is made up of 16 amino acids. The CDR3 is CASSLGVSGDNSPLHF. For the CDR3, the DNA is TGCGCCAGCAGCTTGGGAGTTTCGGGAGATAATTCACCCCTCCACTTT.

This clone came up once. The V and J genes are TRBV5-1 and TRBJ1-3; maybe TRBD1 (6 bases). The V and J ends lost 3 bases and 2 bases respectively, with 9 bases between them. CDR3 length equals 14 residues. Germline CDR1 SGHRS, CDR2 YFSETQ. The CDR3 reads CASSSGVTGNTIYF. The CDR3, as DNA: TGCGCCAGCAGCTCAGGGGTAACTGGAAACACCATATATTTT.

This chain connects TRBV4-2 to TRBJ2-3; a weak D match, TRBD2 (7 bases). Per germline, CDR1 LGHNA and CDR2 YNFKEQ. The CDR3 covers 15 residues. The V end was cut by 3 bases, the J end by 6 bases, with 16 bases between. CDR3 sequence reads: CASSHQAGGRDTQYF. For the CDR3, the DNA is TGTGCCAGCAGCCATCAGGCCGGGGGGCGTGATACGCAGTATTTT.

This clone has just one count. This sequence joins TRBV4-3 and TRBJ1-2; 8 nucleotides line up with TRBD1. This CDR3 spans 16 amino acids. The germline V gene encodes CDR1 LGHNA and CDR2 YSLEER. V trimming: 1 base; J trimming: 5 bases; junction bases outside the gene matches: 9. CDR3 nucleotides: TGCGCCAGCAGCCAAGGAGTAGGACAGGGTCAATATGGCTACACCTTC. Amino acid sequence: CASSQGVGQGQYGYTF.

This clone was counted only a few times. DNA of the CDR3: TGTGCCTGGAGCGTAACAGGGTACGAGCAGTACTTC. This codes for CAWSVTGYEQYF. The chain carries TRBV30 and TRBJ2-7; tentative D call: TRBD1 (6 bases). Germline loops: CDR1 GTSNPN, CDR2 SVGIG (reference sequence). The CDR3 is made up of 12 amino acids. V shed 3 bases and J shed 4 bases, with 10 bases lying between them.

CDR3 in amino acids: CASSLRESNQPQHF. The CDR3 DNA is TGTGCCAGCAGCTTAAGGGAGAGCAATCAGCCCCAGCATTTT. The V and J genes are TRBV7-2 and TRBJ1-5, with no clear D. With 2 bases removed from V and 1 base from J, the gap between germline ends came to 6 bases. CDR1 is SGHTA and CDR2 is FQGNSA in the germline V gene. The CDR3 totals 14 residues. The full variable domain, with the rest looked up from reference TRBV7-2 and TRBJ1-5, is GAGVSQSPSNKVTEKGKDVELRCDPISGHTALYWYRQSLGQGLEFLIYFQGNSAPDKSGLPSDRFSAERTGGSVSTLTIQRTQQEDSAVYLCASSLRESNQPQHFGDGTRLSIL.

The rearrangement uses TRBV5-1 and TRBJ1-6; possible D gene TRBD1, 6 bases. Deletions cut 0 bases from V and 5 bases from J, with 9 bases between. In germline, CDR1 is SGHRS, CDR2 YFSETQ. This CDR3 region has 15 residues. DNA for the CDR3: TGCGCCAGCAGCTTGGTGGGGGCGGATAATTCACCCCTCCACTTT. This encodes CASSLVGADNSPLHF.

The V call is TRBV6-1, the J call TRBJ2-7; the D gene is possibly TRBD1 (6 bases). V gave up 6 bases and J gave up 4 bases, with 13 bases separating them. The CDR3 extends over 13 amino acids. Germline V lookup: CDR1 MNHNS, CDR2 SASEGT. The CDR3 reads CASRLGQLYEQYF. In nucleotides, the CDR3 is TGTGCCAGCAGACTCGGACAGTTATACGAGCAGTACTTC.

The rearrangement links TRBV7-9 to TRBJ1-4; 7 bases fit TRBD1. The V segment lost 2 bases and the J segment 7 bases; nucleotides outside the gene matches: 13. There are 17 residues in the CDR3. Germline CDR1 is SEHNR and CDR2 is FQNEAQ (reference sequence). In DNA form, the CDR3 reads TGTGCCAGCAGCTTATACCCCCGACAGGGACGGGGTGAAAAACTGTTTTTT. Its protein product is CASSLYPRQGRGEKLFF.

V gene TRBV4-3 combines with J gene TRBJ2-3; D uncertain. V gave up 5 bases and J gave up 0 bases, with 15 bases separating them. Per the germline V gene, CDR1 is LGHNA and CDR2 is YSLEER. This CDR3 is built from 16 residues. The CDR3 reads CASSSNPPPSTDTQYF. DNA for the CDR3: TGCGCCAGCAGCTCCAATCCCCCCCCAAGCACAGATACGCAGTATTTT.

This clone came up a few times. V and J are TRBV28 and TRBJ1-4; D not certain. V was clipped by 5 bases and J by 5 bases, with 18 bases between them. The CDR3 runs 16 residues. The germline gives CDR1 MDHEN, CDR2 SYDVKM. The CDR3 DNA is TGTGCCAGCAGTCTACCTGGCGGCAGCATAAATGAAAAACTGTTTTTT. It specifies CASSLPGGSINEKLFF.

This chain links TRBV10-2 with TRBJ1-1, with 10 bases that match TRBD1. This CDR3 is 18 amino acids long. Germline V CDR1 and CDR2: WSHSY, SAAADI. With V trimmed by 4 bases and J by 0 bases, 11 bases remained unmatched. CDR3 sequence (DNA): TGCGCCAGCAGTGGTCCCCGAGCGACAGGGGGCTTGAACACTGAAGCTTTCTTT. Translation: CASSGPRATGGLNTEAFF.

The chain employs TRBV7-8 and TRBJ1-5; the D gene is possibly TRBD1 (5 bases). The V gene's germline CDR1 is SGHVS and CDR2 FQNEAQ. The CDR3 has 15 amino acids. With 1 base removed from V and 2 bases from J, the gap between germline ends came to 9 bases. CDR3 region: CASSLVEGRNQPQHF. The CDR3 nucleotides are TGTGCCAGCAGCTTAGTGGAGGGACGCAATCAGCCCCAGCATTTT.

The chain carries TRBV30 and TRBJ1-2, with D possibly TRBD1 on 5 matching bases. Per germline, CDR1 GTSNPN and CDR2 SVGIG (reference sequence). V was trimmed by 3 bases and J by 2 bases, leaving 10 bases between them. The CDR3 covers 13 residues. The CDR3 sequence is CAWRIRANYGYTF. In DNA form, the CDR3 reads TGTGCCTGGAGGATCAGGGCCAACTATGGCTACACCTTC.

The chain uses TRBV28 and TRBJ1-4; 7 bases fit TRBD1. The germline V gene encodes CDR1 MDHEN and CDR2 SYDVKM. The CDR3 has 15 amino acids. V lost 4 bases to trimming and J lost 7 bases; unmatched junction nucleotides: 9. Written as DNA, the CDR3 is TGTGCCAGCAGTTCCCAGGGGGGAGGCGGTGAAAAACTGTTTTTT. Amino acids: CASSSQGGGGEKLFF.

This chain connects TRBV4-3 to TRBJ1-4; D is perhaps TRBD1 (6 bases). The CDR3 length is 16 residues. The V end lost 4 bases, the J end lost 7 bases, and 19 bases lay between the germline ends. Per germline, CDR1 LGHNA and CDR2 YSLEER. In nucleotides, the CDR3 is TGCGCCAGCAGCCCCCATCGCACAGGGTGGGGTGAAAAACTGTTTTTT. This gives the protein CASSPHRTGWGEKLFF.

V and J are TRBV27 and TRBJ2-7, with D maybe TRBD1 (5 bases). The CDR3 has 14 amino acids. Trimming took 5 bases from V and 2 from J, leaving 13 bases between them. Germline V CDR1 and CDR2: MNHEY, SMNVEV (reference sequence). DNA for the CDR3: TGTGCCAGCAGTACTGCAGGGAAGACCTACGAGCAGTACTTC. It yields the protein CASSTAGKTYEQYF.